This T cell receptor beta chain was obtained from a study of T cell responses to AZD1222 COVID-19 vaccine. The study's findings and limits: At baseline, seropositivity was found in only a handful of AZD1222 recipients.

Note on this clone: Its antigen is not known.

The CDR3 is 14 residues long. V gave up 5 bases and J gave up 5 bases, with 13 bases separating them. Germline CDR1 is SEHNR and CDR2 is FQNEAQ (reference sequence). Clones were read by immunoSEQ multiplex PCR, and TCRdb kept only the in-frame ones, dropping some. The sample records 150,000 to 200,000 clones, more than 85% being singletons. Sample: peripheral blood, taken on day 0 of AZD1222 vaccination. The J gene is TRBJ2-1, the V gene TRBV7-9, with TRBD1 as a possible D gene (5 bases). The receptor was isolated from an adult in good health. CDR3: CASSLGRQNNEQFF. The CDR3 DNA reads TGTGCCAGCAGCCTTGGTAGACAGAACAATGAGCAGTTCTTC.